Following are 22 T cell receptor beta chains from one sample sequenced in a study of early T cells in non-severe SARS-CoV-2 infection. TCRdb used MiXCR to reprocess the 5' RACE reads, holding one entry per CDR3 protein. The sample lists 75,000 to 80,000 distinct CDR3 sequences, less than 20% seen once, with 9.5% to 15% in the top ten. The sample taken for sequencing was whole blood. Source of these receptors: an adult who was a healthcare worker with PCR-confirmed SARS-CoV-2 infection or an uninfected control (not recorded which).

This clonotype has a handful of counts. The chain employs TRBV4-2 and TRBJ2-1; 7 bases match TRBD2. Germline assignment: CDR1 LGHNA and CDR2 YNFKEQ. Losses at the gene ends were 0 bases for V and 4 bases for J; bases not matched to a gene: 6. The CDR3 totals 16 residues. In DNA form, the CDR3 reads TGTGCCAGCAGCCAAGAATTTGGGCGGGGGTACAATGAGCAGTTCTTC. Its protein is CASSQEFGRGYNEQFF.

The V and J genes are TRBV30 and TRBJ2-2; D is ambiguous. The CDR3 extends over 13 amino acids. Germline CDR1 is GTSNPN and CDR2 is SVGIG (reference sequence). Trimming took 0 bases from V and 3 from J, leaving 5 bases between them. CDR3 loop: CAWSVSDTGELFF. In nucleotides, the CDR3 is TGTGCCTGGAGTGTGAGTGACACCGGGGAGCTGTTTTTT.

This clonotype turned up a few times. This chain links TRBV20-1 with TRBJ2-3; 7 positions agree with TRBD1. The CDR3 runs to 14 residues. From germline, CDR1 is DFQATT and CDR2 SNEGSKA (reference sequence). V dropped 5 bases and J dropped 3; count of bases not matched to a gene: 8. The CDR3 DNA is TGCAGTGCTTCCGACAGGGTAACGACAGATACGCAGTATTTT. Translation gives CSASDRVTTDTQYF.

This clonotype was counted a few times. V gene TRBV15 combines with J gene TRBJ2-7; D unclear. V lost 2 bases and J 3 bases, leaving 8 bases between the germline ends. This CDR3 region has 13 residues. CDR1 and CDR2 from the germline V gene are LNHNV and YYDKDF (reference sequence). DNA for the CDR3: TGTGCCACCAGCAGACAGACTGGCTACGAGCAGTACTTC. This encodes CATSRQTGYEQYF.

This clonotype showed up just a few times. The gene calls are TRBV7-3 and TRBJ2-5, with 14 bases lining up with TRBD2. Germline lookup yields CDR1 SGHTA and CDR2 FQGTGA. The V segment lost 5 bases and the J segment 3 bases; nucleotides outside the gene matches: 8. This CDR3 spans 17 amino acids. This CDR3 is CASSPGTSGGGKETQYF. The CDR3 bases are TGTGCCAGCAGCCCCGGGACTAGCGGGGGAGGGAAAGAGACCCAGTACTTC.

Note on this clonotype: A read error may explain this, as a much larger clone is one base away. The chain carries TRBV5-1 and TRBJ2-3; a weak D match, TRBD1 (5 bases). Looked up from germline, CDR1 is SGHRS and CDR2 is YFSETQ. The CDR3 sequence is 15 residues long. V dropped 2 bases and J dropped 4 bases, with 14 bases sitting between them. CDR3 residues: CASSLSPWGPDTQYF. The CDR3 region has the DNA TGCGCCAGCAGCTTATCACCCTGGGGCCCAGATACGCAGTATTTT.

This clonotype was picked up many times. This rearrangement joins TRBV5-8 to TRBJ2-2; D remains ambiguous. This CDR3 region has 14 residues. Germline V gives CDR1 SGHTS, CDR2 YDEGEE. Trimming removed 2 bases at V and 3 bases at J, with 8 bases between. This CDR3 reads CASSLGSHTGELFF. Written as DNA, the CDR3 is TGTGCCAGCAGCTTAGGCAGCCACACCGGGGAGCTGTTTTTT.

The chain recombines TRBV7-8 with TRBJ2-7; the D is unclear. Trimming cost V 7 bases and J 1 base, with 14 bases left between them. The CDR3 runs 14 residues. CDR1 is SGHVS, CDR2 FQNEAQ, per germline. The CDR3 sequence is CASNLRQTSYEQYF. The CDR3 region has the DNA TGTGCCAGCAACCTAAGGCAGACTTCCTACGAGCAGTACTTC.

This clonotype was observed a handful of times. The chain has TRBV29-1 and TRBJ2-7, with 14 bases that match TRBD2. CDR3 length: 17 amino acids. Looked up from germline, CDR1 is SQVTM and CDR2 is ANQGSEA. V gave up 3 bases and J gave up 1 base; unmatched junction bases: 8. The CDR3 spells CSVEGMGLAGVSYEQYF. The CDR3 region has the DNA TGCAGCGTTGAGGGGATGGGACTAGCGGGAGTTTCCTACGAGCAGTACTTC.

This clonotype has only a few counts. V and J are TRBV4-3 and TRBJ1-1; D gene unclear. The CDR3 extends over 14 amino acids. Germline CDR1 is LGHNA and CDR2 is YSLEER. The ends were cut back, 0 bases at V and 1 base at J, with 6 bases in the middle. The CDR3 DNA is TGCGCCAGCAGCCAAGATAGACAGAACACTGAAGCTTTCTTT. It specifies CASSQDRQNTEAFF.

CDR3 nucleotide sequence: TGCAGTCTCACAGGGGTGACCTACAATGAGCAGTTCTTC. Protein product: CSLTGVTYNEQFF. The gene calls are TRBV20-1 and TRBJ2-1; 7 nucleotides agree with TRBD1. Losses at the gene ends were 8 bases for V and 2 bases for J; bases not matched to a gene: 6. CDR1 DFQATT and CDR2 SNEGSKA come from the germline V gene (reference sequence). The CDR3 sequence is 13 residues long.

This clonotype was counted between two and nine times. The J gene is TRBJ1-1, the V gene TRBV3-1; TRBD1 might be the D (5 bases). The CDR3 length is 14 residues. The germline CDR1 and CDR2 sequences are LGHDT and YNNKEL (reference sequence). The V gene lost 5 bases and the J gene lost 1 base, with 11 bases spanning the gap. In DNA, the CDR3 is TGTGCCAGCAGCGAGGGGCGGGAGAACACTGAAGCTTTCTTT. This gives the protein CASSEGRENTEAFF.

This clonotype showed up just a few times. V is TRBV5-1 and J is TRBJ2-1; D possibly corresponds to TRBD1 (5 bases). Germline V gene data show CDR1 as SGHRS and CDR2 as YFSETQ. The CDR3 contains 15 residues. The V end lost 3 bases, the J end lost 6 bases, and 16 bases lay between the germline ends. The CDR3 bases are TGCGCCAGCAGCTCGCGGCAGGGTGTTGCCAATGAGCAGTTCTTC. Its translation is CASSSRQGVANEQFF.

In its sample, this clonotype was seen many times. The chain combines TRBV18 with TRBJ2-3; the D is unclear. This CDR3 comprises 12 residues. Trimming pared 6 bases from V and 4 bases from J, leaving 8 bases between. The germline CDR1 and CDR2 sequences are KGHSH and LQKENI. Written as DNA, the CDR3 is TGTGCCAGCTCCCTTCTATCAGATACGCAGTATTTT. Protein product: CASSLLSDTQYF.

This chain joins TRBV15 and TRBJ2-1, with D possibly TRBD1 on 6 matching bases. Germline CDR1 is LNHNV and CDR2 is YYDKDF (reference sequence). The CDR3 loop spans 14 amino acids. V was trimmed by 4 bases and J by 7 bases, leaving 14 bases between them. CDR3 in amino acids: CATSTAPDRNEQFF. CDR3 bases: TGTGCCACCAGCACCGCTCCCGACAGGAATGAGCAGTTCTTC.

This clonotype was seen at least ten times. The chain employs TRBV4-1 and TRBJ2-7, with D perhaps matching TRBD1 or TRBD2 (6 bases each). Deletions cut 1 base from V and 1 base from J, with 11 bases between. Germline V gene sequence: CDR1 MGHRA, CDR2 YSYEKL. The CDR3 contains 15 residues. The CDR3 region has the DNA TGCGCCAGCAGCCAAGTGGCGGGACAATCCTACGAGCAGTACTTC. Its translation: CASSQVAGQSYEQYF.

This CDR3 reads CSVEQGREQFF. The CDR3 DNA is TGCAGCGTTGAGCAGGGGCGTGAGCAGTTCTTC. This sequence joins TRBV29-1 and TRBJ2-1; D is possibly TRBD1 (6 bases). The CDR3 is made up of 11 amino acids. Germline-derived CDR1 and CDR2 are SQVTM and ANQGSEA. V lost 3 bases, J lost 9 bases, and 9 bases lay in between.

The rearrangement links TRBV4-1 to TRBJ2-7, with 8 bases that match TRBD1. CDR3 length: 15 amino acids. Looked up from germline, CDR1 is MGHRA and CDR2 is YSYEKL. Trimming removed 3 bases from V and 5 bases from J; junction bases left unmatched: 9. CDR3 bases: TGCGCCAGCAGCCATTTTCAGGGGGCGCAAAACGAGCAGTACTTC. It translates to CASSHFQGAQNEQYF.

The genes are TRBV5-1 and TRBJ2-1, with D possibly being TRBD2 (6 bases). The length of the CDR3 is 20 residues. CDR1 and CDR2 from the germline V gene are SGHRS and YFSETQ. Trimming shortened V by 0 bases and J by 7 bases, and 29 bases separated the two germline ends. CDR3 in amino acids: CASSLARTHSSETPENEQFF. CDR3 nucleotide sequence: TGCGCCAGCAGCTTGGCCCGAACCCACTCTAGCGAGACCCCTGAGAATGAGCAGTTCTTC.

This sequence joins TRBV7-2 and TRBJ1-6; the D is unclear. V gave up 5 bases and J gave up 8 bases, with 10 bases separating them. The CDR3 consists of 13 residues. CDR1 is SGHTA, CDR2 FQGNSA, per germline. The chain's CDR3 is CASSPAAHSPLHF. The CDR3 nucleotides read TGTGCCAGCAGCCCCGCGGCCCATTCACCCCTCCACTTT.

Only a few counts were recorded for this clonotype. This rearrangement joins TRBV7-9 to TRBJ2-3; D may be TRBD2 (6 bases). The CDR3 covers 16 residues. Trimming cost V 2 bases and J 0 bases, with 12 bases left between them. Germline values: CDR1 SEHNR, CDR2 FQNEAQ (reference sequence). The CDR3 coding sequence is TGTGCCAGCAGCTTACATGTGGGGGGAAGCACAGATACGCAGTATTTT. It specifies CASSLHVGGSTDTQYF.

Only a few counts were recorded for this clonotype. This chain joins TRBV25-1 and TRBJ2-7, with TRBD1 as a possible D gene (5 bases). Germline-derived CDR1 and CDR2 are MGHDK and SYGVNS. This CDR3 spans 11 amino acids. V was pared by 7 bases and J by 3 bases, with 7 bases between. The CDR3 reads CASTGYYEQYF. CDR3 coding DNA: TGTGCCAGCACAGGGTACTACGAGCAGTACTTC.